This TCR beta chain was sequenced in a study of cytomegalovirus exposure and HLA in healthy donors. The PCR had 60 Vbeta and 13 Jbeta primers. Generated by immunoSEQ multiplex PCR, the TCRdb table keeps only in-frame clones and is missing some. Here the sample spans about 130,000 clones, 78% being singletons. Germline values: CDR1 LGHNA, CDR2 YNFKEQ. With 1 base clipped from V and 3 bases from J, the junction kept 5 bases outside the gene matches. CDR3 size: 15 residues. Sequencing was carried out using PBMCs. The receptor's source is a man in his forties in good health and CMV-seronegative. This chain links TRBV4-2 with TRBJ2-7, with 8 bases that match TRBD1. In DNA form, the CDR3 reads TGTGCCAGCAGCCAAGGCCCAGGGGGCAACTACGAGCAGTACTTC. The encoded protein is CASSQGPGGNYEQYF.